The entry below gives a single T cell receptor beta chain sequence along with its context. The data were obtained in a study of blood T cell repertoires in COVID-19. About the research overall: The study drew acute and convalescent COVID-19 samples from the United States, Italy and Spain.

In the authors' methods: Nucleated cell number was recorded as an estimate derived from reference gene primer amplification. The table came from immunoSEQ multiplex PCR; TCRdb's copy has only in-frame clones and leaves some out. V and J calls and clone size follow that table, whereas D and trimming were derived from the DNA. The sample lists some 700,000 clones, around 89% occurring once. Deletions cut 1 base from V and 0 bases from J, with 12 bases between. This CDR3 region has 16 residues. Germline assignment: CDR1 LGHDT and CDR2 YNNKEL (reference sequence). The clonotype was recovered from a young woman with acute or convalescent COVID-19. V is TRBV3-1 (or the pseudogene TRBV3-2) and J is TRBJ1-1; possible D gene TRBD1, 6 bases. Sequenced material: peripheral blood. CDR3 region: CASSQGGGHLNTEAFF. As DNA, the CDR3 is TGTGCCAGCAGCCAAGGGGGGGGACACCTGAACACTGAAGCTTTCTTT.